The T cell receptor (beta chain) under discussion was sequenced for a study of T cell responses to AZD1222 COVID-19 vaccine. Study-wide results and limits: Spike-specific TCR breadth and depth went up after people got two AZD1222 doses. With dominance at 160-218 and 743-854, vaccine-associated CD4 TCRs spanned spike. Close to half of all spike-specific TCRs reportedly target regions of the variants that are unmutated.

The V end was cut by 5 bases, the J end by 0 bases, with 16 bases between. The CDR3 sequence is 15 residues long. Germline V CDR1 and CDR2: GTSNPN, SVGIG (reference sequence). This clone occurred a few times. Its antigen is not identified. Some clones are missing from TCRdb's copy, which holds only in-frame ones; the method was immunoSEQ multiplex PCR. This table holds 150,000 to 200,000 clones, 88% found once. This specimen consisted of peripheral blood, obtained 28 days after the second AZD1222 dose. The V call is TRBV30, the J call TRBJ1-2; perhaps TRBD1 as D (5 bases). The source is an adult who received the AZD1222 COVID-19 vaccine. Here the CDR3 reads CAWENVAGSNYGYTF. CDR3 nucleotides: TGTGCCTGGGAAAATGTGGCAGGGTCTAACTATGGCTACACCTTC. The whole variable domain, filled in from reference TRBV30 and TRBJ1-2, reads SQTIHQWPATLVQPVGSPLSLECTVEGTSNPNLYWYRQAAGRGLQLLFYSVGIGQISSEVPQNLSASRPQDRQFILSSKKLLLSDSGFYLCAWENVAGSNYGYTFGSGTRLTVV.